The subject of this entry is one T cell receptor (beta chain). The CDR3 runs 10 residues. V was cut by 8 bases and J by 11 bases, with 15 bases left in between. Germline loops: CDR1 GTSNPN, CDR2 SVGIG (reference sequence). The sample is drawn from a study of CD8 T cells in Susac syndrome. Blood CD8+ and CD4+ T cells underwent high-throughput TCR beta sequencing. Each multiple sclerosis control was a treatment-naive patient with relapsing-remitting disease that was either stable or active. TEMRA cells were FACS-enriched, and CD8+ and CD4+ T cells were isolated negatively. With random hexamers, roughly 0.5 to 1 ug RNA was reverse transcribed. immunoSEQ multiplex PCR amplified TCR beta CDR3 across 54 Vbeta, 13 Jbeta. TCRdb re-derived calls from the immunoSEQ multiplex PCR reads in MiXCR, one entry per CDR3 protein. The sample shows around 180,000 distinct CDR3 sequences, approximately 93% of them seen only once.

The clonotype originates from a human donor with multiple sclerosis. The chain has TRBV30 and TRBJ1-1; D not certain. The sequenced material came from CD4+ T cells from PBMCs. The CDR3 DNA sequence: TGTGCCGCACAAAGGGAGTACGCTTTCTTT. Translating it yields CAAQREYAFF. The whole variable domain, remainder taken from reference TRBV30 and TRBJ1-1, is SQTIHQWPATLVQPVGSPLSLECTVEGTSNPNLYWYRQAAGRGLQLLFYSVGIGQISSEVPQNLSASRPQDRQFILSSKKLLLSDSGFYLCAAQREYAFFGQGTRLTVV.